The 18 T cell receptor beta chains presented below share a single source sample, sequenced in a study of T-cell memory formation after mild COVID-19. TCRdb reanalysed the 5' RACE reads using MiXCR and keeps one entry per CDR3 protein. The data contain some 350,000 distinct CDR3 sequences, 10% to 15% of them singletons. The sequencing input was PBMCs or a T cell subset sorted from them (not recorded which). The source is a man aged 18 to 30 who had mild COVID-19 (a few samples of this study predate the infection). Cell type and time point are not known.

This clonotype has just a few counts. CDR3: CASSFDNSNQPQHF. The DNA for the CDR3 is TGTGCCAGCAGTTTTGACAACAGCAATCAGCCCCAGCATTTT. The chain has TRBV12-3 or TRBV12-4 and TRBJ1-5; D is unclear. CDR3 length equals 14 residues. V lost 3 bases, J lost 1 base, and 7 bases lay in between.

In DNA, the CDR3 is TGTGCCAGCAGACGGGACACCCACTTCGAGCAGTACGTC. This sequence encodes CASRRDTHFEQYV. The chain uses TRBV6-6 and TRBJ2-7; D possibly corresponds to TRBD1 (6 bases). The CDR3 length is 13 residues. The germline CDR1 and CDR2 sequences are MNHNY and SVGAGI (reference sequence). V was shortened by 6 bases and J by 6 bases, with 15 bases between the two germline ends.

The table lists this clonotype with a few counts. This chain links TRBV7-9 with TRBJ1-1, with D possibly being TRBD1 (5 bases). V lost 0 bases, J lost 6 bases, and 8 bases lay in between. This CDR3 contains 13 residues. Germline V CDR1 and CDR2: SEHNR, FQNEAQ (reference sequence). CDR3 in DNA: TGTGCCAGCAGCTTAGCGACGGGACCTGAAGCTTTCTTT. This gives the protein CASSLATGPEAFF.

This clonotype was picked up a small number of times. This chain uses TRBV5-1 with TRBJ2-3, with TRBD2 identical over 7 bases. CDR1 and CDR2 (germline): SGHRS, YFSETQ. J lost 2 bases, V lost 9 bases, and 9 bases had no gene match. The CDR3 is 14 residues long. In DNA form, the CDR3 reads TGCGCCACCGCCGCTAGCGGCTACACAGATACGCAGTATTTT. Its translation is CATAASGYTDTQYF.

This clonotype has a handful of counts. V and J are TRBV5-5 and TRBJ1-3, with D perhaps TRBD1 (5 bases). The CDR3 has 14 residues. Per germline, CDR1 SGHKS and CDR2 YYEKEE (reference sequence). Trimming took off 4 bases at V and 6 bases at J, with 14 bases between the two ends. The CDR3 sequence: CASSGHQGENTIYF. CDR3 DNA: TGTGCCAGCAGCGGTCATCAGGGCGAAAACACCATATATTTT.

V gene TRBV27 combines with J gene TRBJ2-2, with D unclear. CDR3 length equals 13 residues. The germline V gene encodes CDR1 MNHEY and CDR2 SMNVEV (reference sequence). Trimming pared 5 bases from V and 3 bases from J, leaving 7 bases between. For the CDR3, the DNA is TGTGCCAGCAGTCCTGTAGACACCGGGGAGCTGTTTTTT. It encodes CASSPVDTGELFF.

This chain joins TRBV7-2 and TRBJ1-1, with a tentative D call TRBD1 (6 bases). The CDR3 length is 14 residues. From germline, CDR1 is SGHTA and CDR2 FQGNSA. V was clipped by 2 bases and J by 3 bases, with 10 bases between them. The CDR3 sequence: CASSLQGRYTEAFF. CDR3 sequence (DNA): TGTGCCAGCAGCTTACAGGGGAGGTACACTGAAGCTTTCTTT.

As to this clonotype: One end of the junction varies from germline; a read error may be responsible. This chain links TRBV7-9 with TRBJ1-6; 7 nucleotides align to TRBD1. This CDR3 is 14 amino acids long. Germline V gene sequence: CDR1 SEHNR, CDR2 FQNEAQ (reference sequence). CDR3 nucleotide sequence: TGTGCCAGCAGCGAACAGGGGTTAGTTTCACCCCTCCAATTT. Translation: CASSEQGLVSPLQF.

The chain couples TRBV3-1 to TRBJ2-7; D unclear. The V end was cut by 3 bases, the J end by 2 bases, with 5 bases between. The length of the CDR3 is 12 residues. In germline, CDR1 is LGHDT, CDR2 YNNKEL (reference sequence). The CDR3 DNA follows: TGTGCCAGCAGCCAGGCTACCTACGAGCAGTACTTC. It specifies CASSQATYEQYF.

The rearrangement uses TRBV5-1 and TRBJ2-3; a weak D match, TRBD2 (5 bases). Per germline, CDR1 SGHRS and CDR2 YFSETQ. Trimming took off 2 bases at V and 4 bases at J, with 8 bases between the two ends. This CDR3 has 13 residues. The CDR3 coding sequence is TGCGCCAGCAGCTTACCGGGGTCAGATACGCAGTATTTT. The encoded protein is CASSLPGSDTQYF. The entire variable domain, with the rest obtained from reference TRBV5-1 and TRBJ2-3, is as follows: KAGVTQTPRYLIKTRGQQVTLSCSPISGHRSVSWYQQTPGQGLQFLFEYFSETQRNKGNFPGRFSGRQFSNSRSEMNVSTLELGDSALYLCASSLPGSDTQYFGPGTRLTVL.

The rearrangement uses TRBV5-1 and TRBJ2-3; D is perhaps TRBD1 (6 bases). V lost 4 bases and J lost 10, with 25 bases in between. Germline CDR1 reads SGHRS; CDR2 reads YFSETQ. The CDR3 has 16 residues. CDR3 sequence: CASSPPGSGALYPQYF. In DNA, the CDR3 is TGCGCCAGCAGCCCACCTGGGTCAGGGGCTCTTTATCCGCAGTATTTT.

The chain joins TRBV7-9 to TRBJ2-3; TRBD1 is a possible D gene (5 bases). Germline-derived CDR1 and CDR2 are SEHNR and FQNEAQ (reference sequence). V lost 2 bases and J 6 bases, leaving 15 bases between the germline ends. The CDR3 has 15 amino acids. The CDR3 DNA follows: TGTGCCAGCAGCTTAAGGAAGGGGTCTGAGGATACGCAGTATTTT. The encoded protein is CASSLRKGSEDTQYF. Looking up the rest from reference TRBV7-9 and TRBJ2-3 gives the full variable domain: DTGVSQNPRHKITKRGQNVTFRCDPISEHNRLYWYRQTLGQGPEFLTYFQNEAQLEKSRLLSDRFSAERPKGSFSTLEIQRTEQGDSAMYLCASSLRKGSEDTQYFGPGTRLTVL.

This clonotype has just a few counts. The chain is built from TRBV5-1 and TRBJ2-5; 8 bases are a match to TRBD1. Germline CDR1 reads SGHRS; CDR2 reads YFSETQ. The length of the CDR3 is 15 residues. The trim removed 4 bases at V and 3 bases at J, leaving 8 bases unmatched. CDR3 region: CASSPDRAAEETQYF. CDR3 DNA: TGCGCCAGCAGCCCGGACAGGGCTGCCGAAGAGACCCAGTACTTC.

To note about this clonotype: The junction departs from the called germline gene at one end, perhaps through a read error. The V and J genes are TRBV7-3 and TRBJ2-7; the D gene is possibly TRBD1 (5 bases). The CDR3 loop spans 13 amino acids. In germline, CDR1 is SGHTA, CDR2 FQGTGA. CDR3 amino acids: CASSLTIRDEQYF. DNA for the CDR3: TGTGCCAGCAGCCTAACCATCAGGGACGAGCAGTACTTC.

The chain joins TRBV5-4 to TRBJ2-7; D unclear. Germline CDR1 SGHNT, CDR2 YYREEE (reference sequence). The CDR3 totals 14 residues. V lost 0 bases, J lost 2 bases, and 9 bases lay in between. CDR3 DNA sequence: TGTGCCAGCAGCTTGGGAGACAACCCCTACGAGCAGTACGTC. Encoded protein: CASSLGDNPYEQYV.

This chain joins TRBV7-8 and TRBJ1-5; no definite D call. This CDR3 contains 18 residues. V dropped 1 base and J dropped 3 bases, with 19 bases sitting between them. Germline CDR1 is SGHVS and CDR2 is FQNEAQ. The CDR3 protein is CASSLGPRNRQNNQPQHF. CDR3 nucleotides: TGTGCCAGCAGCTTAGGCCCCCGAAATCGGCAGAACAATCAGCCCCAGCATTTT. The full variable domain, with the rest looked up from reference TRBV7-8 and TRBJ1-5, is GAGVSQSPRYKVAKRGQDVALRCDPISGHVSLFWYQQALGQGPEFLTYFQNEAQLDKSGLPSDRFFAERPEGSVSTLKIQRTQQEDSAVYLCASSLGPRNRQNNQPQHFGDGTRLSIL.

The sample holds a few counts of this clonotype. The gene calls are TRBV11-2 and TRBJ1-6; D remains ambiguous. Germline V gene lookup returns CDR1 SGHAT and CDR2 FQNNGV. Trimming left V 3 bases short and J 10 bases short, with 13 bases between. The length of the CDR3 is 14 residues. CDR3: CASSLGNQGSPLHF. As DNA, the CDR3 is TGTGCCAGCAGCTTGGGGAATCAAGGGTCACCCCTCCACTTT.

This sequence joins TRBV3-1 and TRBJ2-3; D not resolved. Germline V gene sequence: CDR1 LGHDT, CDR2 YNNKEL (reference sequence). Trimming stripped 1 base from V and 0 bases from J, with 5 bases between. The CDR3 spans 14 residues. The CDR3 loop is CASSQGSSTDTQYF. CDR3 nucleotides: TGTGCCAGCAGCCAAGGCTCCAGCACAGATACGCAGTATTTT.